The sequence of this T cell receptor (beta chain) was determined in a study of cytomegalovirus exposure and HLA in healthy donors. PCR amplification relied on 60 Vbeta primers (plus 13 Jbeta primers). The protocol was immunoSEQ multiplex PCR, while the TCRdb copy is restricted to in-frame clones and leaves out a portion. The sample shows about 110,000 clones, roughly 80% of them seen only once. Material: PBMCs. This TCR came from a man between 60 and 75 years old in good health and CMV-seronegative.

The CDR3 loop is CASSRQGGRSSGNTIYF. The CDR3 DNA follows: TGTGCCAGCAGCCGACAGGGAGGTAGAAGCTCTGGAAACACCATATATTTT. This chain uses TRBV7-2 with TRBJ1-3, with 7 bases that match TRBD1. With V trimmed by 5 bases and J by 0 bases, 10 bases remained unmatched. Germline CDR1 reads SGHTA; CDR2 reads FQGNSA. This CDR3 region has 17 residues.